This T cell receptor beta chain derives from a study of T cell repertoires in cytomegalovirus infection. About the study: Peptides in the study included HLA-C-restricted and HLA-B-restricted CMV epitopes. CMV infection plus the matching HLA type was flagged by public TCR beta signatures.

This clonotype was found a few times. Its antigen is as yet unknown. CDR3 size: 11 residues. V was cut by 4 bases and J by 8 bases, with 9 bases left in between. CDR1 SQVTM and CDR2 ANQGSEA come from the germline V gene. TCRdb reprocessed the reads with MiXCR, giving one entry per CDR3 protein. The table records approximately 220,000 distinct CDR3 sequences, around 35% of them present only once. Overall study findings and caveats: The cumulative frequency of public TCR beta families identified carriers of CMV plus the relevant HLA. In two of eight donors, the top clonotype was HLA-C-restricted CMV-specific.

The chain employs TRBV29-1 and TRBJ2-1; D unresolved. The source material was CD8+ T cells from cultured PBMCs, sampled from culture after CMV antigen stimulation. The clonotype was recovered from a human donor in good health (CMV status not recorded). Some clones in this sample may be carry-over from other donors' samples. In DNA, the CDR3 is TGCAGCGTTGCTTTCGGGTATGAGCAGTTCTTC. It translates to CSVAFGYEQFF.